Described below is a single T cell receptor (beta chain) sequence and its context. Some clones are missing from TCRdb's copy, which holds only in-frame ones; the method was immunoSEQ multiplex PCR. The repertoire has under 35,000 clones, about four fifths of them found once; the top ten carry 15% to 25%. The data belong to a study of OX40 agonist ivuxolimab in advanced cancers. Germline CDR1 and CDR2: SGHRS and YFSETQ. The CDR3 sequence is 13 residues long. With 4 bases clipped from V and 8 bases from J, the junction kept 6 bases outside the gene matches. Sequenced material: CD4+ or CD8+ T cells sorted from blood, taken in a trial of the OX40 agonist ivuxolimab. The rearrangement joins TRBV5-1 to TRBJ1-2, with 9 bases lining up with TRBD1. This clonotype was obtained from an adult with an advanced solid tumor such as melanoma, head and neck, liver or kidney cancer. DNA of the CDR3: TGCGCCAGCAGCCTCGGACAGGGGAGGGGCTACACCTTC. Its protein product is CASSLGQGRGYTF. Full variable domain (remainder filled in from reference TRBV5-1 and TRBJ1-2): KAGVTQTPRYLIKTRGQQVTLSCSPISGHRSVSWYQQTPGQGLQFLFEYFSETQRNKGNFPGRFSGRQFSNSRSEMNVSTLELGDSALYLCASSLGQGRGYTFGSGTRLTVV.